These 30 T cell receptor beta chains were sequenced from one sample in a study of Graves' ophthalmopathy and Graves' hyperthyroidism (dated by TCRdb to 2017 to 2018). Data came from an Illumina HiSeq 2000. For repertoire sequencing, the TCR beta CDR3 regions were amplified from RNA transcripts. A first-round RT-PCR used HTBI primers with the Qiagen OneStep RT-PCR kit, followed by a second-round multiplex PCR, size selection and purification. The public sequencing data were trimmed at Q25 with fastp and processed into clonotypes with MiXCR by TCRdb, which kept only in-frame beta chains. CDR3 protein duplicates are merged, each entry listing the most common genes and DNA. This sample comprises about 240,000 distinct CDR3 sequences, less than 55% of them detected only once. The top ten clonotypes cover less than 50% of the sample. Sequenced sample: peripheral blood. The receptors derive from an adult man with Graves' ophthalmopathy.

V gene TRBV10-3 combines with J gene TRBJ2-7; the match to TRBD2 covers 10 bases. The junction had 13 bases not matched to a gene; V was cut back by 7 bases and J by 7 bases. CDR3 length: 15 residues. Germline V gene lookup returns CDR1 ENHRY and CDR2 SYGVKD. The CDR3 DNA reads as TGTGCCATCATGACCCGGACTAGCGGAAACAATGAGCAGTACTTC. Protein: CAIMTRTSGNNEQYF.

The V gene is TRBV10-3, the J gene TRBJ2-7, with TRBD1 matching 9 bases. Looked up from germline, CDR1 is ENHRY and CDR2 is SYGVKD. The CDR3 contains 15 residues. The V and J ends lost 0 bases and 3 bases, in that order; junction bases with no gene match: 3. CDR3 nucleotide sequence: TGTGCCATCAGTGAGTCCGCGGGACAGGGCTACGAGCAGTACTTC. This encodes CAISESAGQGYEQYF.

V usage is TRBV7-9 and J usage is TRBJ1-1; D call uncertain. Germline CDR1 is SEHNR and CDR2 is FQNEAQ (reference sequence). The V gene lost 8 bases and the J gene lost 1 base, with 11 bases spanning the gap. The CDR3 covers 13 residues. The chain's CDR3 is CASLDSGNTEAFF. Here the CDR3 DNA reads TGTGCCAGCTTAGACTCAGGGAACACTGAAGCTTTCTTT.

This clonotype showed up just a few times. The chain joins TRBV20-1 to TRBJ1-1, with 7 bases that match TRBD1. Germline lookup yields CDR1 DFQATT and CDR2 SNEGSKA (reference sequence). This CDR3 has 13 amino acids. V lost 0 bases and J lost 4; bases outside the gene matches: 2. CDR3 DNA sequence: TGCAGTGCTAGAGATCACAGGGGCACTGAAGCTTTCTTT. It yields the protein CSARDHRGTEAFF.

This chain connects TRBV9 to TRBJ2-7; unclear D gene. This CDR3 is built from 14 residues. Germline assignment: CDR1 SGDLS and CDR2 YYNGEE. Trimming removed 0 bases at V and 7 bases at J, with 14 bases between. The CDR3 loop is CASSVGMWAEEQYF. The CDR3 nucleotides are TGTGCCAGCAGCGTAGGTATGTGGGCGGAAGAGCAGTACTTC.

The V call is TRBV29-1, the J call TRBJ2-3, with a possible D match to TRBD2 (6 bases). The CDR3 has 14 residues. Per the germline V gene, CDR1 is SQVTM and CDR2 is ANQGSEA. V was pared by 7 bases and J by 3 bases, with 17 bases between. The CDR3 sequence: CSAPEGSGTDTQYF. In nucleotides, the CDR3 is TGCAGCGCCCCGGAGGGCAGTGGTACAGATACGCAGTATTTT.

This clonotype was picked up a small number of times. The V gene is TRBV2, the J gene TRBJ2-7, with a tentative D call TRBD1 (6 bases). Germline CDR1 is SNHLY and CDR2 is FYNNEI. The CDR3 loop spans 14 amino acids. Trimming cost V 2 bases and J 4 bases, with 12 bases left between them. CDR3 sequence (DNA): TGTGCCAGCAGTGAAATGGACAGTCTATACGAGCAGTACTTC. It translates to CASSEMDSLYEQYF.

As concerns this clonotype: Here the CDR3 omits its conserved ending phenylalanine or tryptophan, so a read error is the likely source. The chain links TRBV4-2 to TRBJ2-7; D may be TRBD1 (5 bases). The CDR3 is 15 residues long. CDR1 and CDR2 (germline): LGHNA, YNFKEQ. V was shortened by 0 bases and J by 2 bases, with 11 bases between the two germline ends. This chain's CDR3 is CASSQDRTNPYEQYL. The CDR3 DNA is TGTGCCAGCAGCCAAGATCGGACAAATCCCTACGAGCAGTACCTC.

The rearrangement joins TRBV2 to TRBJ1-3, with TRBD1 identical over 8 bases. V was pared by 7 bases and J by 2 bases, with 10 bases of the junction left unmatched. The germline CDR1 and CDR2 sequences are SNHLY and FYNNEI. The CDR3 consists of 16 residues. The CDR3 region is CASTPATGVPGNTIYF. The CDR3 nucleotides read TGTGCCAGCACCCCCGCGACAGGGGTGCCTGGAAACACCATATATTTT.

Concerning this clonotype: Possible read error: a much larger clone is one base away. The CDR3 does not end in the conserved phenylalanine or tryptophan, so this is likely a read error. The J gene is TRBJ1-2, the V gene TRBV7-2; TRBD1 matches 8 bases. The junction had 12 bases not matched to a gene; V was cut back by 4 bases and J by 8 bases. CDR1 and CDR2 from the germline V gene are SGHTA and FQGNSA. The CDR3 totals 15 residues. The CDR3 region has the DNA TGTGCCAGCAGCTCCTACAGGGGGGGGGGATGGGGCTACACCATC. It codes for CASSSYRGGGWGYTI.

With respect to this clonotype: Its ends do not fully match the called genes, so a read error is possible. The chain couples TRBV10-3 to TRBJ1-4, with D perhaps matching TRBD1 (5 bases). The germline CDR1 and CDR2 sequences are ENHRY and SYGVKD. This CDR3 comprises 14 residues. CDR3 amino acids: CASSSRQGDEKLFF. CDR3 in DNA: TGTGCCAGCAGTTCTCGGCAGGGTGATGAAAAACTGTTTTTT.

The rearrangement links TRBV13 to TRBJ1-1; a possible D gene is TRBD1 (6 bases). The germline CDR1 and CDR2 sequences are PRHDT and FYEKMQ (reference sequence). Deletions cut 5 bases from V and 3 bases from J, with 16 bases between. CDR3 size: 15 residues. This CDR3 is CASSQGYGGDTEAFF. CDR3 nucleotides: TGTGCCAGCAGCCAGGGGTACGGGGGGGACACTGAAGCTTTCTTT.

As concerns this clonotype: Since a much larger clone is just one base distant, this may be a read error. This chain connects TRBV19 to TRBJ1-4; 9 bases map to TRBD1. Germline V gives CDR1 LNHDA, CDR2 SQIVND (reference sequence). The CDR3 has 14 residues. Unmatched junction bases numbered 8, after V lost 3 bases and J lost 12 bases. This CDR3 is CASSIGTGPEELFF. The CDR3 bases are TGTGCCAGTAGTATTGGGACAGGGCCCGAAGAACTGTTTTTT.

The chain joins TRBV9 to TRBJ2-7, with 10 positions matching TRBD2. This CDR3 region has 16 residues. With V trimmed by 4 bases and J by 3 bases, 10 bases remained unmatched. CDR1 and CDR2 (germline): SGDLS, YYNGEE. The CDR3 sequence: CASSQTLAGALYEQYF. DNA for the CDR3: TGTGCCAGCAGCCAGACCCTAGCGGGAGCCCTCTACGAGCAGTACTTC.

The chain uses TRBV6-9 and TRBJ2-7, with TRBD2 matching over 12 bases. The CDR3 runs 17 residues. J was trimmed by 0 bases and V by 11 bases; bases with no gene match: 14. Germline CDR1 is MNHGY and CDR2 is SVAAGI. The CDR3 sequence: CARPPSLAGGSSYEQYF. The CDR3 DNA sequence: TGTGCCCGACCCCCTTCGCTAGCGGGAGGGAGCTCCTACGAGCAGTACTTC.

The chain uses TRBV7-9 and TRBJ2-7; 9 bases agree with TRBD1. This CDR3 comprises 14 residues. V shed 6 bases and J 5 bases; nucleotides not matched to a gene: 8. Germline V gene sequence: CDR1 SEHNR, CDR2 FQNEAQ (reference sequence). CDR3 sequence: CASSPGTGFDEQYF. The CDR3 bases are TGTGCCAGCAGTCCCGGGACAGGGTTCGACGAGCAGTACTTC. The entire variable domain, with the rest obtained from reference TRBV7-9 and TRBJ2-7, is as follows: DTGVSQNPRHKITKRGQNVTFRCDPISEHNRLYWYRQTLGQGPEFLTYFQNEAQLEKSRLLSDRFSAERPKGSFSTLEIQRTEQGDSAMYLCASSPGTGFDEQYFGPGTRLTVT.

This chain links TRBV2 with TRBJ2-7; 8 nucleotides agree with TRBD1. The germline CDR1 and CDR2 sequences are SNHLY and FYNNEI. The CDR3 consists of 13 residues. The V gene end was trimmed by 5 bases and the J gene end by 6 bases; junction bases not matched to a gene: 6. CDR3 protein: CASSSDRGGEQYF. The CDR3 nucleotides read TGTGCCAGCAGTTCAGACAGGGGAGGCGAGCAGTACTTC.

This clonotype was seen a few times. V usage is TRBV7-8 and J usage is TRBJ2-6; D is undetermined. Per the germline V gene, CDR1 is SGHVS and CDR2 is FQNEAQ. The CDR3 is 17 amino acids. V lost 1 base and J lost 0, with 10 bases in between. CDR3 protein: CASSLEAQSSGANVLTF. The CDR3 region has the DNA TGTGCCAGCAGCTTAGAGGCTCAGAGCTCTGGGGCCAACGTCCTGACTTTC.

The rearrangement joins TRBV7-9 to TRBJ2-5; D unresolved. Germline loops: CDR1 SEHNR, CDR2 FQNEAQ (reference sequence). Trimming took 4 bases from V and 1 from J, leaving 10 bases between them. CDR3 length equals 14 residues. CDR3 loop: CASSSRRGQETQYF. The CDR3 DNA follows: TGTGCCAGCAGCTCTCGGAGAGGCCAAGAGACCCAGTACTTC.

This clonotype was found once. V and J are TRBV28 and TRBJ2-5, with D tentatively TRBD1 (5 bases). The CDR3 sequence is 14 residues long. Trimming shortened V by 6 bases and J by 5 bases, and 16 bases separated the two germline ends. In germline, CDR1 is MDHEN, CDR2 SYDVKM. CDR3: CASSPRQAGETQYF. The CDR3 DNA reads TGTGCCAGCAGCCCCAGACAAGCAGGGGAGACCCAGTACTTC.

The chain combines TRBV28 with TRBJ1-5; D is uncertain. Trimming shortened V by 2 bases and J by 7 bases, and 12 bases separated the two germline ends. This CDR3 region has 14 residues. Per germline, CDR1 MDHEN and CDR2 SYDVKM. CDR3 sequence: CASSLPQRRQPQHF. The CDR3 bases are TGTGCCAGCAGTTTACCACAAAGGCGGCAGCCCCAGCATTTT.

This clonotype was recorded a few times. The chain combines TRBV20-1 with TRBJ1-6; 9 bases are shared with TRBD1. CDR3 size: 17 residues. Germline-derived CDR1 and CDR2 are DFQATT and SNEGSKA (reference sequence). The ends lost 3 bases at V and 9 bases at J; junction bases unmatched: 15. CDR3 DNA: TGCAGTGCTAGGGAATTCCGACTACAGGGGGCAGGTTCACCCCTCCACTTT. Translating gives CSAREFRLQGAGSPLHF.

This clonotype has at least ten counts. The V call is TRBV24-1, the J call TRBJ2-7, with D perhaps matching TRBD1 (6 bases). CDR1 and CDR2 from the germline V gene are KGHDR and SFDVKD. The CDR3 sequence is 13 residues long. V gave up 3 bases and J gave up 3 bases, with 8 bases separating them. The chain's CDR3 is CATSDGQSYEQYF. CDR3 DNA sequence: TGTGCCACCAGTGATGGACAGAGCTACGAGCAGTACTTC.

The chain employs TRBV6-1 and TRBJ1-4; TRBD1 might be the D (5 bases). The V end lost 6 bases, the J end lost 8 bases, and 13 bases lay between the germline ends. Germline-derived CDR1 and CDR2 are MNHNS and SASEGT. The CDR3 covers 13 residues. CDR3 sequence reads: CASREGTGEKLFF. The CDR3, as DNA: TGTGCCAGCAGAGAGGGGACCGGGGAAAAACTGTTTTTT.

In its sample, this clonotype was seen a few times. The chain recombines TRBV7-9 with TRBJ1-5; no clear D. V was pared by 5 bases and J by 0 bases, with 8 bases between. Germline CDR1 and CDR2: SEHNR and FQNEAQ (reference sequence). The CDR3 extends over 14 amino acids. CDR3 nucleotides: TGTGCCAGCAGCCAGGTCCTTAGCAATCAGCCCCAGCATTTT. It translates to CASSQVLSNQPQHF.

To note about this clonotype: Mismatch with germline at one junction end may stem from a read error. The genes are TRBV7-3 and TRBJ2-5; tentative D call: TRBD2 (7 bases). Germline CDR1 is SGHTA and CDR2 is FQGTGA. The CDR3 totals 14 residues. The CDR3 is CASSPDRWEGTQYF. The CDR3 DNA follows: TGTGCTAGCAGCCCAGACAGGTGGGAGGGGACCCAGTACTTC.

This clonotype is a singleton in its sample. V is TRBV7-2 and J is TRBJ1-1; tentative D call: TRBD1 (6 bases). Trimming cost V 1 base and J 7 bases, with 13 bases left between them. This CDR3 comprises 14 residues. Per germline, CDR1 SGHTA and CDR2 FQGNSA. This chain's CDR3 is CASSLGAGGGEAFF. CDR3 DNA: TGTGCCAGCAGCTTAGGAGCGGGAGGGGGTGAAGCTTTCTTT.

The table lists this clonotype with a few counts. The chain is built from TRBV7-9 and TRBJ2-5; D is perhaps TRBD1 (5 bases). Trimming removed 5 bases at V and 7 bases at J, with 11 bases between. Germline CDR1 and CDR2: SEHNR and FQNEAQ (reference sequence). The CDR3 is 12 amino acids. The CDR3: CASSRSQATQYF. DNA for the CDR3: TGTGCCAGCAGCCGATCACAGGCGACCCAGTACTTC.

The V call is TRBV19, the J call TRBJ1-2; tentatively, D is TRBD1 (6 bases). The CDR3 extends over 14 amino acids. V dropped 3 bases and J dropped 4 bases, with 12 bases sitting between them. CDR1 is LNHDA, CDR2 SQIVND, per germline (reference sequence). This chain's CDR3 is CASSILAGAYGYTF. The CDR3 nucleotides are TGTGCCAGTAGTATTTTGGCAGGGGCCTATGGCTACACCTTC.

The V gene is TRBV29-1, the J gene TRBJ2-2, with 7 positions matching TRBD2. V was pared by 5 bases and J by 1 base, with 1 base of the junction left unmatched. Per the germline V gene, CDR1 is SQVTM and CDR2 is ANQGSEA. The CDR3 sequence is 13 residues long. The CDR3 sequence: CSVWEGNTGELFF. CDR3 nucleotide sequence: TGCAGCGTTTGGGAGGGGAACACCGGGGAGCTGTTTTTT.